The 24 T cell receptor beta chains listed next were all sequenced from one sample in a study of graft-versus-host responses after intestinal transplantation. Antigen specificity for these receptors is unknown. Using immunoSEQ multiplex PCR, the repertoire was profiled, and TCRdb retains in-frame clones only, with some absent. The repertoire has tens of thousands of clones, roughly 82% of them found once; the top ten carry about 0.74%. The material sequenced was unstimulated CD4+ T cells sorted from spleen or lymph node cells, taken before intestinal transplant. Receptor source: a human donor who received an intestinal transplant.

The chain recombines TRBV13 with TRBJ2-4; D remains unclear. This CDR3 region has 14 residues. CDR1 PRHDT and CDR2 FYEKMQ come from the germline V gene (reference sequence). V lost 3 bases to trimming and J lost 7 bases, with 13 bases between them. The DNA for the CDR3 is TGTGCCAGCAGCTTTTCCGACTCGGAGAACATTCAGTACTTC. This sequence encodes CASSFSDSENIQYF.

The CDR3 DNA follows: TGTGCCAGCAGCGGCGGGGGGGCCACCTACGAGCAGTACTTC. Translation gives CASSGGGATYEQYF. This chain joins TRBV9 and TRBJ2-7, with 9 bases that match TRBD2. Germline trimming cut 3 bases from V and 2 bases from J; bases unmatched to any gene: 3. In germline, CDR1 is SGDLS, CDR2 YYNGEE. The CDR3 runs 14 residues.

This clone was seen more than once but under ten times. The chain is built from TRBV5-1 and TRBJ2-5; the D gene is possibly TRBD1 (5 bases). Looked up from germline, CDR1 is SGHRS and CDR2 is YFSETQ. The CDR3 is made up of 13 amino acids. V was clipped by 0 bases and J by 5 bases, with 8 bases between them. The CDR3 reads CASSLGGRETQYF. The CDR3 region has the DNA TGCGCCAGCAGCTTGGGGGGCAGGGAGACCCAGTACTTC.

V usage is TRBV18 and J usage is TRBJ1-3; D is ambiguous. The germline CDR1 and CDR2 sequences are KGHSH and LQKENI. This CDR3 spans 15 amino acids. Trimming shortened V by 2 bases and J by 0 bases, and 8 bases separated the two germline ends. CDR3 amino acids: CASSPVEFSGNTIYF. CDR3 bases: TGTGCCAGCTCACCAGTGGAGTTCTCTGGAAACACCATATATTTT. The whole variable domain, filled in from reference TRBV18 and TRBJ1-3, reads NAGVMQNPRHLVRRRGQEARLRCSPMKGHSHVYWYRQLPEEGLKFMVYLQKENIIDESGMPKERFSAEFPKEGPSILRIQQVVRGDSAAYFCASSPVEFSGNTIYFGEGSWLTVV.

The chain carries TRBV10-3 and TRBJ2-1; 9 bases are a match to TRBD2. This CDR3 spans 14 amino acids. Looked up from germline, CDR1 is ENHRY and CDR2 is SYGVKD. The J segment lost 5 bases and the V segment lost 10 bases, leaving 9 bases of the junction unmatched. CDR3 nucleotides: TGTGCCACAAAAGGACTAGCGTTCGACAATGAGCAGTTCTTC. The encoded protein is CATKGLAFDNEQFF.

The CDR3 DNA follows: TGTGCCAGCAGCCCGCGGACAGGGAAGAAAGAGACCCAGTACTTC. Encoded protein: CASSPRTGKKETQYF. This chain joins TRBV14 and TRBJ2-5; 8 bases agree with TRBD1. This CDR3 region has 15 residues. Germline lookup yields CDR1 SGHDN and CDR2 FVKESK. J lost 3 bases, V lost 4 bases, and 7 bases had no gene match.

The rearrangement uses TRBV6-6 and TRBJ2-3, with 15 bases that match TRBD2. Germline CDR1 reads MNHNY; CDR2 reads SVGAGI (reference sequence). The CDR3 runs 14 residues. V was pared by 7 bases and J by 6 bases, with 2 bases of the junction left unmatched. CDR3 sequence reads: CASIGTSGGDTQYF. For the CDR3, the DNA is TGTGCCAGCATCGGGACTAGCGGGGGGGATACGCAGTATTTT.

V is TRBV7-8 and J is TRBJ1-1; 7 bases match TRBD1. The V and J ends lost 3 bases and 0 bases, in that order; junction bases with no gene match: 4. The germline gives CDR1 SGHVS, CDR2 FQNEAQ. CDR3 length: 15 residues. CDR3 nucleotide sequence: TGTGCCAGCAGCTTGGTCGGGACAGTGAACACTGAAGCTTTCTTT. It codes for CASSLVGTVNTEAFF.

The V call is TRBV6-7, the J call TRBJ2-7, with a possible D match to TRBD2 (8 bases). TRBV6-7 is an ORF, and what it does is uncertain. Trimming cost V 6 bases and J 2 bases, with 14 bases left between them. CDR3 length: 14 amino acids. CDR3 in DNA: TGTGCCAGCAGGGGACAGCGGGAGACCTACGAGCAGTACTTC. Translating it yields CASRGQRETYEQYF.

This clone showed up just once. The chain has TRBV27 and TRBJ1-1, with D perhaps TRBD1 (6 bases). V was shortened by 2 bases and J by 0 bases, with 7 bases between the two germline ends. Germline values: CDR1 MNHEY, CDR2 SMNVEV (reference sequence). The CDR3 is made up of 14 amino acids. The CDR3, as DNA: TGTGCCAGCAGTTTAGACAGGCTGAACACTGAAGCTTTCTTT. This codes for CASSLDRLNTEAFF.

This clone occurred a few times. The chain employs TRBV5-1 and TRBJ2-7; 8 bases map to TRBD1. Germline V lookup: CDR1 SGHRS, CDR2 YFSETQ. V lost 7 bases and J lost 4; bases outside the gene matches: 22. This CDR3 has 18 amino acids. Here the CDR3 DNA reads TGCGCCAGCGCCCCTGCAGGGACAGGCCCTTTTCGAGGGTACGAGCAGTACTTC. Protein product: CASAPAGTGPFRGYEQYF.

This sequence joins TRBV6-5 and TRBJ2-5; 7 bases map to TRBD1. From germline, CDR1 is MNHEY and CDR2 SVGAGI. The V segment lost 5 bases and the J segment 4 bases; nucleotides outside the gene matches: 4. The CDR3 has 13 amino acids. The CDR3 protein is CASSETGSETQYF. CDR3 nucleotide sequence: TGTGCCAGCAGTGAGACAGGGTCAGAGACCCAGTACTTC.

The genes are TRBV6-5 and TRBJ1-1; D is unresolved. This CDR3 is built from 15 residues. V dropped 2 bases and J dropped 1 base, with 11 bases sitting between them. The germline CDR1 and CDR2 sequences are MNHEY and SVGAGI. The CDR3 loop is CASSYPWNANTEAFF. The CDR3 bases are TGTGCCAGCAGTTACCCGTGGAACGCGAACACTGAAGCTTTCTTT.

The genes are TRBV7-2 and TRBJ1-2; D perhaps matches TRBD1 (5 bases). Trimming left V 5 bases short and J 8 bases short, with 18 bases between. The CDR3 has 14 amino acids. Germline V CDR1 and CDR2: SGHTA, FQGNSA. In nucleotides, the CDR3 is TGTGCCAGCAGCCCTAGTGGCCCGCAGGGCGGCTACACCTTC. Protein product: CASSPSGPQGGYTF. Using reference TRBV7-2 and TRBJ1-2 for the parts outside the CDR3, the full variable domain is GAGVSQSPSNKVTEKGKDVELRCDPISGHTALYWYRQSLGQGLEFLIYFQGNSAPDKSGLPSDRFSAERTGGSVSTLTIQRTQQEDSAVYLCASSPSGPQGGYTFGSGTRLTVV.

V and J are TRBV2 and TRBJ1-6, with a weak D call TRBD1 (5 bases). Between the trimmed V and J ends, which lost 4 bases and 9 bases, there was a span of 13 bases. Per germline, CDR1 SNHLY and CDR2 FYNNEI. This CDR3 has 14 residues. As DNA, the CDR3 is TGTGCCAGCAGTGCCCCCAGGGTGGCTTCACCCCTCCACTTT. Translated, it gives CASSAPRVASPLHF.

This clone was detected only a few times. The chain carries TRBV27 and TRBJ2-7; 7 bases line up with TRBD1. CDR1 is MNHEY, CDR2 SMNVEV, per germline (reference sequence). The CDR3 extends over 16 amino acids. With V trimmed by 0 bases and J by 2 bases, 7 bases remained unmatched. CDR3 nucleotide sequence: TGTGCCAGCAGTTTATCGAGGGGGACAGAGACCTACGAGCAGTACTTC. Translation gives CASSLSRGTETYEQYF.

The J gene is TRBJ2-7, the V gene TRBV7-9; D possibly corresponds to TRBD1 (9 bases). The CDR3 length is 18 residues. The germline V gene has CDR1 SEHNR and CDR2 FQNEAQ (reference sequence). V was cut by 8 bases and J by 4 bases, with 30 bases left in between. CDR3 nucleotide sequence: TGTGCCAGCGGCCGGGACAGGGCCTCTAGCGGGCCAGCATACGAGCAGTACTTC. Translated: CASGRDRASSGPAYEQYF.

The rearrangement links TRBV19 to TRBJ2-5; 8 nucleotides align to TRBD1. CDR3 length: 13 amino acids. CDR1 is LNHDA, CDR2 SQIVND, per germline (reference sequence). V shed 5 bases, J shed 6 bases, and the junction held 5 bases outside the gene matches. The CDR3 region has the DNA TGTGCCAGTAGTTCTGGACAGGGAAAGACCCAGTACTTC. Translated: CASSSGQGKTQYF.

The chain combines TRBV5-4 with TRBJ2-7; 7 bases map to TRBD1. This CDR3 region has 17 residues. V shed 0 bases, J shed 6 bases, and the junction held 15 bases outside the gene matches. Germline V CDR1 and CDR2: SGHNT, YYREEE (reference sequence). CDR3 DNA sequence: TGTGCCAGCAGCTTGGTTCCAGGCGGACAGGCGGTCAGCGAGCAGTACTTC. It is translated as CASSLVPGGQAVSEQYF.

This chain connects TRBV10-3 to TRBJ2-3; D not resolved. V gave up 4 bases and J gave up 11 bases, with 19 bases separating them. Germline-derived CDR1 and CDR2 are ENHRY and SYGVKD. The CDR3 is made up of 14 amino acids. The CDR3: CAISGTSDGIRQYF. CDR3 nucleotide sequence: TGTGCCATCAGTGGTACCTCGGACGGTATCCGGCAGTATTTT.

This rearrangement joins TRBV5-1 to TRBJ2-5, with D uncertain. Looked up from germline, CDR1 is SGHRS and CDR2 is YFSETQ. The V gene lost 3 bases and the J gene lost 2 bases, with 11 bases spanning the gap. This CDR3 contains 14 residues. CDR3 DNA sequence: TGCGCCAGCAGCTCCGGGTCTACTCAAGAGACCCAGTACTTC. Amino acids: CASSSGSTQETQYF.

Written as DNA, the CDR3 is TGTGCCAGCAGCTCATCGACACACACCGGGGAGCTGTTTTTT. Translated: CASSSSTHTGELFF. The V gene is TRBV9, the J gene TRBJ2-2; D unclear. Trimming cost V 4 bases and J 3 bases, with 10 bases left between them. The germline V gene has CDR1 SGDLS and CDR2 YYNGEE. The CDR3 sequence is 14 residues long.

This chain joins TRBV27 and TRBJ2-1; TRBD1 aligns across 9 bases. CDR1 MNHEY and CDR2 SMNVEV come from the germline V gene (reference sequence). The CDR3 runs 15 residues. Trimming at V came to 5 bases and at J to 6 bases, leaving 8 bases not matched to a gene. As DNA, the CDR3 is TGTGCCAGCAGTATTCGGGACAGGGTGGTCAATGAGCAGTTCTTC. Translated, it gives CASSIRDRVVNEQFF.

This clone occurred a few times. V is TRBV7-3 and J is TRBJ2-7, with 10 nucleotides matching TRBD2. Germline CDR1 and CDR2: SGHTA and FQGTGA. The CDR3 loop spans 14 amino acids. V gave up 5 bases and J gave up 2 bases; unmatched junction bases: 3. CDR3 bases: TGTGCCAGCAGCCCAAGCGGGGGGGCCTACGAGCAGTACTTC. Translated, it gives CASSPSGGAYEQYF.